Below are 19 T cell receptor beta chains sequenced from a single sample in a study of T cells in Graves' hyperthyroidism and ophthalmopathy. TCR beta CDR3 regions were amplified from RNA transcripts. First-round RT-PCR of the TCR CDR3 relied on the HTBI primer set. TCRdb re-analysed the multiplex PCR reads in MiXCR, keeping a single row per CDR3 protein. This table has 250,000 to 300,000 distinct CDR3 sequences, 14% to 15% appearing once. Sequenced: blood. The receptor set was obtained from a woman aged 35 to 49 with Graves' hyperthyroidism that later progressed to Graves' ophthalmopathy.

The gene calls are TRBV6-1 and TRBJ1-2; D remains unclear. Germline lookup yields CDR1 MNHNS and CDR2 SASEGT. The CDR3 covers 18 residues. Trimming removed 5 bases from V and 2 bases from J, with 24 bases in between. The CDR3 nucleotides are TGTGCCAGCAGTTCGCAGAAGACTTATGGACCGGCAAACTATGGCTACACCTTC. This translates into CASSSQKTYGPANYGYTF.

V gene TRBV6-1 combines with J gene TRBJ1-5, with a tentative D call TRBD1 (5 bases). Germline-derived CDR1 and CDR2 are MNHNS and SASEGT. V lost 5 bases, J lost 5 bases, and 13 bases lay in between. CDR3 length: 14 amino acids. The CDR3: CASSPSGMDQPQHF. The CDR3 DNA reads as TGTGCCAGCAGTCCCTCAGGGATGGATCAGCCCCAGCATTTT.

The chain is built from TRBV6-6 and TRBJ1-1; 7 bases line up with TRBD1. V trimming: 2 bases; J trimming: 1 base; junction bases outside the gene matches: 10. The germline V gene has CDR1 MNHNY and CDR2 SVGAGI (reference sequence). The CDR3 loop spans 17 amino acids. The chain's CDR3 is CASSYEQGLGGNTEAFF. CDR3 DNA sequence: TGTGCCAGCAGTTACGAACAGGGGTTGGGGGGGAACACTGAAGCTTTCTTT.

This clonotype has a handful of counts. A much more abundant neighbour one base away suggests this may be a read error. The rearrangement joins TRBV2 to TRBJ2-1, with 10 bases identical to TRBD2. Germline assignment: CDR1 SNHLY and CDR2 FYNNEI. This CDR3 has 12 residues. CDR3 sequence reads: CPSGREYNEQFF. The DNA for the CDR3 is TGTCCCAGCGGGAGGGAGTACAATGAGCAGTTCTTC.

This clonotype was recorded at least ten times. The gene calls are TRBV14 and TRBJ2-5; no reliable D call. CDR3 size: 13 residues. Trimming left V 0 bases short and J 5 bases short, with 7 bases between. CDR1 and CDR2 from the germline V gene are SGHDN and FVKESK. CDR3: CASSQDLGETQYF. The CDR3 nucleotides read TGTGCCAGCAGCCAAGATCTGGGGGAGACCCAGTACTTC.

This clonotype was recorded many times. This chain links TRBV7-8 with TRBJ2-3; a possible D gene is TRBD2 (8 bases). CDR3 length: 17 amino acids. V lost 8 bases and J 2 bases, leaving 23 bases between the germline ends. Germline V CDR1 and CDR2: SGHVS, FQNEAQ. Written as DNA, the CDR3 is TGTGCCAGCGCAGGGGGGGTCGGGACTAGAGACACAGATACGCAGTATTTT. This sequence encodes CASAGGVGTRDTDTQYF.

The rearrangement joins TRBV29-1 to TRBJ2-1; TRBD2 matches 12 bases. Germline V CDR1 and CDR2: SQVTM, ANQGSEA. This CDR3 is 13 amino acids long. J lost 8 bases, V lost 8 bases, and 7 bases had no gene match. CDR3 nucleotide sequence: TGCAGCTTTTGGACTAGCGGGATGGATGAGCAGTTCTTC. It yields the protein CSFWTSGMDEQFF.

For this clonotype: One junction end disagrees with the germline gene, perhaps due to a read error. J is TRBJ1-4 and V is TRBV28; possible D gene TRBD1, 6 bases. The CDR3 loop spans 14 amino acids. Per germline, CDR1 MDHEN and CDR2 SYDVKM. CDR3 bases: TGTGCCAGCAGTTTTCAGGGGATTAATGAAAAGCTGTTTTTT. Protein sequence: CASSFQGINEKLFF.

This clonotype was picked up a small number of times. The chain uses TRBV10-1 and TRBJ2-1; D might be TRBD1 or TRBD2, each matching 5 bases. The CDR3 sequence is 13 residues long. Germline-derived CDR1 and CDR2 are WNHNN and SYGVQD (reference sequence). Between the trimmed V and J ends, which lost 4 bases and 12 bases, there was a span of 16 bases. This CDR3 reads CASSAGQGSGQFF. CDR3 DNA sequence: TGCGCCAGCAGTGCGGGGCAGGGTTCGGGGCAGTTCTTC.

This clonotype was seen at least ten times. The genes are TRBV7-9 and TRBJ2-5; D remains unclear. The CDR3 is made up of 13 amino acids. From germline, CDR1 is SEHNR and CDR2 FQNEAQ (reference sequence). With 4 bases removed from V and 4 bases from J, the gap between germline ends came to 10 bases. The DNA for the CDR3 is TGTGCCAGCAGCTACGACGTCGCAGAGACCCAGTACTTC. It specifies CASSYDVAETQYF. Together with reference TRBV7-9 and TRBJ2-5, the CDR3 gives the full variable domain: DTGVSQNPRHKITKRGQNVTFRCDPISEHNRLYWYRQTLGQGPEFLTYFQNEAQLEKSRLLSDRFSAERPKGSFSTLEIQRTEQGDSAMYLCASSYDVAETQYFGPGTRLLVL.

This clonotype was counted many times. The V and J genes are TRBV9 and TRBJ2-1; 7 nucleotides agree with TRBD1. Losses at the gene ends were 3 bases for V and 0 bases for J; bases not matched to a gene: 9. The CDR3 runs 17 residues. Germline values: CDR1 SGDLS, CDR2 YYNGEE. The CDR3 region is CASSALQGPSSYNEQFF. The CDR3 coding sequence is TGTGCCAGCAGCGCATTACAGGGGCCGAGCTCCTACAATGAGCAGTTCTTC. The complete variable domain, with remaining parts taken from reference TRBV9 and TRBJ2-1, reads DSGVTQTPKHLITATGQRVTLRCSPRSGDLSVYWYQQSLDQGLQFLIQYYNGEERAKGNILERFSAQQFPDLHSELNLSSLELGDSALYFCASSALQGPSSYNEQFFGPGTRLTVL.

The chain employs TRBV9 and TRBJ2-1, with D tentatively TRBD2 (6 bases). V was pared by 6 bases and J by 0 bases, with 16 bases between. The CDR3 totals 16 residues. CDR1 is SGDLS and CDR2 is YYNGEE in the germline V gene. DNA for the CDR3: TGTGCCAGCACGCGGGGAGGAGGAAGCTCCTACAATGAGCAGTTCTTC. Its protein is CASTRGGGSSYNEQFF.

This clonotype was counted many times. Here the CDR3 DNA reads TGTGCCAGCAGGGCTTTCGACATATCCTACGAGCAGTACTTC. The encoded protein is CASRAFDISYEQYF. The chain recombines TRBV2 with TRBJ2-7; D remains ambiguous. Germline V gene data show CDR1 as SNHLY and CDR2 as FYNNEI. The germline V and J ends were trimmed by 6 bases and 1 base, with 13 bases remaining between them. This CDR3 comprises 14 residues.

This clonotype was seen ten or more times. The chain links TRBV18 to TRBJ2-5; D gene unclear. V lost 3 bases and J lost 3, with 14 bases in between. CDR1 and CDR2 from the germline V gene are KGHSH and LQKENI. CDR3 length: 15 residues. CDR3 region: CASSPAVAWEETQYF. The DNA of the CDR3 is TGTGCCAGCTCACCGGCCGTGGCGTGGGAAGAGACCCAGTACTTC.

The chain couples TRBV6-1 to TRBJ2-2, with a tentative D call TRBD2 (5 bases). The V gene lost 8 bases and the J gene lost 4 bases, with 17 bases spanning the gap. This CDR3 spans 15 amino acids. The V gene's germline CDR1 is MNHNS and CDR2 SASEGT. CDR3 DNA: TGTGCCAGCGAACGGACGGGCCGGGGCACCGGGGAGCTGTTTTTT. As protein: CASERTGRGTGELFF.

The chain combines TRBV2 with TRBJ2-7; TRBD1 is a possible D gene (6 bases). The CDR3 has 15 amino acids. Germline assignment: CDR1 SNHLY and CDR2 FYNNEI. The V gene lost 5 bases and the J gene lost 0 bases, with 14 bases spanning the gap. This CDR3 is CASSPTGTSSYEQYF. The CDR3 DNA sequence: TGTGCCAGCAGTCCCACAGGGACGAGCTCCTACGAGCAGTACTTC.

This clonotype was counted ten times or more. CDR3 coding DNA: TGTGCCAGCAGTGTTAGCGGAGGCACAGATACGCAGTATTTT. Its protein is CASSVSGGTDTQYF. This rearrangement joins TRBV6-1 to TRBJ2-3; D possibly corresponds to TRBD2 (6 bases). The CDR3 spans 14 residues. Germline CDR1 reads MNHNS; CDR2 reads SASEGT. Trimming cost V 4 bases and J 1 base, with 9 bases left between them.

The rearrangement joins TRBV27 to TRBJ1-6; TRBD1 aligns across 11 bases. Trimming cost V 7 bases and J 9 bases; bases outside gene matches: 14. The germline gives CDR1 MNHEY, CDR2 SMNVEV (reference sequence). The CDR3 runs to 17 residues. The CDR3: CASKASGTGGRSSPLHF. CDR3 DNA: TGTGCCAGCAAAGCATCCGGGACAGGGGGAAGAAGTTCACCCCTCCACTTT.

This clonotype was observed many times. The V and J genes are TRBV6-6 and TRBJ2-2; D is ambiguous. Trimming pared 2 bases from V and 4 bases from J, leaving 11 bases between. Per germline, CDR1 MNHNY and CDR2 SVGAGI (reference sequence). CDR3 length: 15 amino acids. The DNA of the CDR3 is TGTGCCAGCAGTTACCAACATCGACCCACCGGGGAGCTGTTTTTT. Its protein product is CASSYQHRPTGELFF.